This T cell receptor (beta chain) is drawn from a study of Tregs in tolerant kidney transplant recipients. Assay used: immunoSEQ multiplex PCR; TCRdb lists only in-frame clones, some missing. The table lists around 230,000 clones, around 82% of them singletons, with less than 0.75% in the top ten. Unstimulated regulatory T cells (CD4+CD25+CD127-), CD4+CD25- non-regulatory cells, CD4 and CD8 cells were FACS-sorted from thawed PBMCs. About this clone itself: Its antigen is as yet unknown.

CDR1 and CDR2 from the germline V gene are KGHSY and FQNENV. The CDR3 covers 14 residues. Notes on the study in general: The small number of patients limits these findings pending further validation. No direct test of biological reproducibility was done here.

This TCR derives from a human donor in good health. J is TRBJ2-5 and V is TRBV16; D is possibly TRBD1 (6 bases). The J call may be mistaken, given a closer DNA end match to TRBJ2-7. Sequencing used CD4+ T cells from blood. Written as DNA, the CDR3 is TGTGCCAGCAGCAGACAGGTTATTTCCTACGAGCAGTACTTC. Protein: CASSRQVISYEQYF.